A selection of T cell receptor beta chains follows, all from one sample in a study of cytomegalovirus exposure and HLA in healthy donors. Clones were read by immunoSEQ multiplex PCR, and TCRdb kept only the in-frame ones, dropping some. The data show roughly 75,000 clones, 80% to 90% seen once. The sample comprised PBMCs. The receptors were gathered from a man aged 65 to 79 in good health and CMV-seropositive. Each CDR3 is given with its conserved first and last residue. D genes are given only for firm matches. Clone size, where shown, is once, few, many, or a class for clones that have expanded.

size	J	D	V	DNA	CDR3
.	TRBJ2-5	TRBD2	TRBV4-1	TGCGCCAGCAGCCAAGATAGGAGCGGGAGTAGTCAAGAGACCCAGTACTTC	CASSQDRSGSSQETQYF
few	TRBJ1-1	TRBD1	TRBV5-1	TGCGCCAGCAGCTATGACAGGGAATTGGCTGAAGCTTTCTTT	CASSYDRELAEAFF
.	TRBJ2-7	TRBD1	TRBV5-6	TGTGCCAGCAGCTCCAGCGGACAGGGACTGAGGGAGCAGTACTTC	CASSSSGQGLREQYF
.	TRBJ1-2	.	TRBV6-5	TGTGCCAGCAGCCACGGACAGAATTATGGCTACACCTTC	CASSHGQNYGYTF
once	TRBJ2-3	.	TRBV7-9	TGTGCCAGCAGCTTAGAAGGGGTGGGAGATACGCAGTATTTT	CASSLEGVGDTQYF
.	TRBJ1-4	TRBD1	TRBV28	TGTGCCAGCAGTAAACAGGACAGGGTGAATGAAAAACTGTTTTTT	CASSKQDRVNEKLFF
.	TRBJ2-1	TRBD2	TRBV9	TGTGCCAGCAGCGTATCGGTCGGATGGACTGGGCTAGCGGGAAACAATGAGCAGTTCTTC	CASSVSVGWTGLAGNNEQFF
few	TRBJ2-1	TRBD2	TRBV10-1	TGCGCCAGCAGCAGACTAGCGGGGGAGTACAATGAGCAGTTCTTC	CASSRLAGEYNEQFF
.	TRBJ2-7	TRBD1	TRBV28	TGTGCCAGCAGTCCCTCGGACAGGAGCCCCTACGAGCAGTACTTC	CASSPSDRSPYEQYF
.	TRBJ2-5	TRBD1	TRBV30	TGTGCCTGGAGTAGAGGGGGCAGTGAGACCCAGTACTTC	CAWSRGGSETQYF
.	TRBJ2-2	TRBD2	TRBV18	TGTGCCAGCTCACCGGGACTAGATCACACCGGGGAGCTGTTTTTT	CASSPGLDHTGELFF
.	TRBJ2-7	TRBD1	TRBV6-5	TGTGCCAGCAGTTCCTCCGGGACAGGGGGCAGCGAGCAGTACTTC	CASSSSGTGGSEQYF
.	TRBJ1-1	TRBD1	TRBV11-2	TGTGCCAGCAGCCAAGAGACAGGGTATAAACCTGAAGCTTTCTTT	CASSQETGYKPEAFF
.	TRBJ2-7	.	TRBV4-1	TGCGCCAGCAGCACCCTCCAGGACTACGAGCAGTACTTC	CASSTLQDYEQYF
.	TRBJ1-1	.	TRBV19	TGTGCCAGTAGTCGAGGGCAGGGGATTTCTGAAGCTTTCTTT	CASSRGQGISEAFF
.	TRBJ2-7	.	TRBV30	TGTGCCTGGAGTTCGGGGGTGCCCTACGAGCAGTACTTC	CAWSSGVPYEQYF
.	TRBJ2-1	.	TRBV7-3	TGTGCCAGCAGCTTAGTGGGGGGGCCCGTAGGCGGTGAGCAGTTCTTC	CASSLVGGPVGGEQFF
.	TRBJ2-5	TRBD1	TRBV7-9	TGTGCCAGCAGCAAGAGACAGGGGAGGCAAGAGACCCAGTACTTC	CASSKRQGRQETQYF